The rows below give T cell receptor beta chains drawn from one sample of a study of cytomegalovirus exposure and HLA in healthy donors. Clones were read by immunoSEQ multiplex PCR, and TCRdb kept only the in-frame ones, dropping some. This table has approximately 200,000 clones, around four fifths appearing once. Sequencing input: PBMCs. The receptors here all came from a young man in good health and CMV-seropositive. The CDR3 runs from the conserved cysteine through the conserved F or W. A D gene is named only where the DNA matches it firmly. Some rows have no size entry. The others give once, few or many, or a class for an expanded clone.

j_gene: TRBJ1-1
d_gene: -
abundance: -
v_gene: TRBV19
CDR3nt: TGTGCCAGTGGATGGGGAGACACTGAAGCTTTCTTT
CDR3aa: CASGWGDTEAFF

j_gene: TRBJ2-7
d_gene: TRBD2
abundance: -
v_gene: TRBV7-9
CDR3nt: TGTGCCAGCAGCTTAGGGTATTGGGGACTAGCGGCTCTATACGAGCAGTACTTC
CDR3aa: CASSLGYWGLAALYEQYF

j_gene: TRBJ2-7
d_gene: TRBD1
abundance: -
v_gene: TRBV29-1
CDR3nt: TGCAGCGTTGACAAGGTTGCGGACAGGGAGGAGCAGTACTTC
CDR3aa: CSVDKVADREEQYF

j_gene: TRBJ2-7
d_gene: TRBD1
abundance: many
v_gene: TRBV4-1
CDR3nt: TGCGCCAGCAGCCAACACGGACAGGGACCCTACGAGCAGTACTTC
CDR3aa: CASSQHGQGPYEQYF

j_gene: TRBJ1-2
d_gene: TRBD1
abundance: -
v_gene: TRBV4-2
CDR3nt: TGTGCCAGCAGCCCCGACCGAGGGGGCGATGGTTACACCTTC
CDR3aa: CASSPDRGGDGYTF

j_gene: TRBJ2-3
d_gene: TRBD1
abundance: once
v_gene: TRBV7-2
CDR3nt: TGTGCCAGCAGCCCCTGGACAGGGATCACAGATACGCAGTATTTT
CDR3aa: CASSPWTGITDTQYF

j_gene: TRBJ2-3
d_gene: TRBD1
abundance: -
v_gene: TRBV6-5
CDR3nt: TGTGCCAGCAGGGGACAGGCCACAGATACGCAGTATTTT
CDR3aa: CASRGQATDTQYF

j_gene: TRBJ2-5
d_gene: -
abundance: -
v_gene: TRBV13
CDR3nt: TGTGCCAGCAGCCCTCGGGGGGCAGGGACCCAGTACTTC
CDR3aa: CASSPRGAGTQYF

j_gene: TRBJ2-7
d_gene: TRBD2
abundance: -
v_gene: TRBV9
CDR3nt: TGTGCCAGCAGCGTAGGTGAGAGGGCTAGCGGGGGCTACGAGCAGTACTTC
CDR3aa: CASSVGERASGGYEQYF

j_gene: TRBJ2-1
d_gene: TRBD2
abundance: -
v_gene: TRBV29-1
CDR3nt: TGCAGCGTTGAAGGCGCCCAAGGCGCGGGAGTCCACAATGAGCAGTTCTTC
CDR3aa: CSVEGAQGAGVHNEQFF

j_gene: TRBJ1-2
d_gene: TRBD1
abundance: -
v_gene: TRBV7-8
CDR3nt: TGTGCCAGCAGCTTACTGTCCGGGACAGGGGCCTATGGCTACACCTTC
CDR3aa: CASSLLSGTGAYGYTF

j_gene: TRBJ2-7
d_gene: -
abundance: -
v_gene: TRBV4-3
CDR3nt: TGCGCCAGCAGCCAAGATATTAGCGAAAGCTCCTACGAGCAGTACTTC
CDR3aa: CASSQDISESSYEQYF

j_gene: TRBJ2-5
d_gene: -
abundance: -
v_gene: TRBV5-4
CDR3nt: TGTGCCAGCAGCTTTACAGTGGGAGAAGAGACCCAGTACTTC
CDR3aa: CASSFTVGEETQYF

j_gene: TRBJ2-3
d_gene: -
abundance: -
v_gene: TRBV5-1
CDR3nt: TGCGCCAGCAGCTTGGCACTCCGGACTAACACAGATACGCAGTATTTT
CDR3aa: CASSLALRTNTDTQYF

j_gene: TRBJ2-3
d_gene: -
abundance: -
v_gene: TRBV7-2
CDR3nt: TGTGCCAGCAGCTCCCTTGAGGGAGGAAGGACAGATACGCAGTATTTT
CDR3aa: CASSSLEGGRTDTQYF

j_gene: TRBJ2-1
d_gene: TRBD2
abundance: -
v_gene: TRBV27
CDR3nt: TGTGCCAGCAGTTTAAGGCGGGAGAGCCGGAATGAGCAGTTCTTC
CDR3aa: CASSLRRESRNEQFF

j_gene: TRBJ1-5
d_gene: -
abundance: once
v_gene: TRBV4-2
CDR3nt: TGTGCCAGCAGCCAAGACCGGACAGATGAATATCAGCCCCAGCATTTT
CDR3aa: CASSQDRTDEYQPQHF

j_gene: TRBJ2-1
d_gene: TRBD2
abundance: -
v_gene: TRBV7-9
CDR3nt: TGTGCCAGCAGCTTAGTCGGCACTAGCGAGTTCTTC
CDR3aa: CASSLVGTSEFF

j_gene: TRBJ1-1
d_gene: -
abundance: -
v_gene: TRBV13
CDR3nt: TGTGCCAGCAGCTTTATCGGGATCGCGGCAACTGAAGCTTTCTTT
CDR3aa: CASSFIGIAATEAFF

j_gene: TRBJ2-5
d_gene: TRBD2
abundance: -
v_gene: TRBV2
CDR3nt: TGTGCCAGCAGTGAACCCGGGACTAGCGCAGAGACCCAGTACTTC
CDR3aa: CASSEPGTSAETQYF

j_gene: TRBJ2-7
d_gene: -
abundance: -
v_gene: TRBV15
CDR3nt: TGTGCCACCAGCAGAGGGACTCAGGGGGAGCAGTACTTC
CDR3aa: CATSRGTQGEQYF

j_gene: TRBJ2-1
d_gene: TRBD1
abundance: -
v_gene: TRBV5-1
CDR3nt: TGCGCCAGCAGCGCATTATCCGGGACAGGGGGAATCTACAATGAGCAGTTCTTC
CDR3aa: CASSALSGTGGIYNEQFF

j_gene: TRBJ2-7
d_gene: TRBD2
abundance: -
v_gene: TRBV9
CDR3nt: TGTGCCAGCAGCCCTCAAGCGGGGAGTTTAGACGAGCAGTACTTC
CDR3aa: CASSPQAGSLDEQYF

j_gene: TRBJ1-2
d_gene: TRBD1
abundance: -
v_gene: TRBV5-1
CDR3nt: TGCGCCAGCACCAATTCCGGGACAGATAACTATGGCTACACCTTC
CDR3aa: CASTNSGTDNYGYTF

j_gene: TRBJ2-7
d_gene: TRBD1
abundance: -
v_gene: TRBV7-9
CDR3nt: TGTGCCAGCAGCCGACAGGGGGGTTCCTACGAGCAGTACTTC
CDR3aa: CASSRQGGSYEQYF

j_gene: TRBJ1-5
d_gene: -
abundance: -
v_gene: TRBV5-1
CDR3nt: TGCGCCAGCAGCTTGGGGTCTGACGCAACTTACGGGTATCAGCCCCAGCATTTT
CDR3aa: CASSLGSDATYGYQPQHF

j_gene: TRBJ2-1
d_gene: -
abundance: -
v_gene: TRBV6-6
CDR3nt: TGTGCCAGCAAGGGGAACCCCAGAGGTAATGAGCAGTTCTTC
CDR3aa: CASKGNPRGNEQFF

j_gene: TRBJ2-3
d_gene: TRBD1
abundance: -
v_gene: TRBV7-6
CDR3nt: TGTGCCAGCAGCCCAAGGACAGGGCCCACAGATACGCAGTATTTT
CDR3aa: CASSPRTGPTDTQYF

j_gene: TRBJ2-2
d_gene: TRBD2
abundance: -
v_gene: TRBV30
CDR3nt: TGTGCCTGGGATGGACTAGCGGGGGGGTTGGGGACCGGGGAGCTGTTTTTT
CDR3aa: CAWDGLAGGLGTGELFF

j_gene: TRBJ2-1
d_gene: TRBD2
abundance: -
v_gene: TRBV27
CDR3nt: TGTGCCAGCAGTATGGCTAGCGGGAGAGGGAATGAGCAGTTCTTC
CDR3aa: CASSMASGRGNEQFF

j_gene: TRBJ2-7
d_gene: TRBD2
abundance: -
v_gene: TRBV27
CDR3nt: TGTGCCGTCAGAGTGGGAGGGGCCTCCTACGAGCAGTACTTC
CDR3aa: CAVRVGGASYEQYF

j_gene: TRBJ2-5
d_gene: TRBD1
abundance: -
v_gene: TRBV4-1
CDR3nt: TGCGCCAGCAGCCAAGAGGGCCCCGGGACAGGGTTCGGGACCCAGTACTTC
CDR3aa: CASSQEGPGTGFGTQYF

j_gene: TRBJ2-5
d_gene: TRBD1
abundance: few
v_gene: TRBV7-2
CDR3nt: TGTGCCAGCAGCTCAAGGACAGGGGGCGAAGAGACCCAGTACTTC
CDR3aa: CASSSRTGGEETQYF

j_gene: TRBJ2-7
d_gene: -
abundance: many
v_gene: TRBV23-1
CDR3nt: TGCGCCAGCATGAAGGGGGTAAGCGAGCAGTACTTC
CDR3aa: CASMKGVSEQYF

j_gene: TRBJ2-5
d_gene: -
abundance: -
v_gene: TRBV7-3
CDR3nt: TGTGCCAGCAGCCAAGGCTTAGCGGCAGAGACCCAGTACTTC
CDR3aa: CASSQGLAAETQYF

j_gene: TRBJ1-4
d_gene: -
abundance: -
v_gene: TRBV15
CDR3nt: TGTGCCACCAGCAGAGGGGACACCATTAATGAAAAACTGTTTTTT
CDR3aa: CATSRGDTINEKLFF

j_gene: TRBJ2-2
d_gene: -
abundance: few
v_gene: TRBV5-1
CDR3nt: TGCGCCAGCAGCTTAGGACAGTTCACCGGGGAGCTGTTTTTT
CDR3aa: CASSLGQFTGELFF

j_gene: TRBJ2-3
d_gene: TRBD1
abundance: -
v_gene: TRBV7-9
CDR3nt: TGTGCCAGCATCAAGGACAGGGGAGGGTCAGATACGCAGTATTTT
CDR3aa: CASIKDRGGSDTQYF

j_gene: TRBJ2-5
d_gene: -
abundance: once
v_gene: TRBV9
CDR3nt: TGTGCCAGCAGCGTCTTGGCAGGGGCCCAAGAGACCCAGTACTTC
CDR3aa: CASSVLAGAQETQYF

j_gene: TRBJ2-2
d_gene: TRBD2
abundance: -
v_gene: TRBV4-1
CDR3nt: TGCGCCAGCAGCCAACCGATAGCGGGAGAGAACACCGGGGAGCTGTTTTTT
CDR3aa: CASSQPIAGENTGELFF

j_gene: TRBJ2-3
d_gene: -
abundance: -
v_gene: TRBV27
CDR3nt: TGTGCCAGCAGCGCCCTAGCTAGCGGCACAGATACGCAGTATTTT
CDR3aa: CASSALASGTDTQYF

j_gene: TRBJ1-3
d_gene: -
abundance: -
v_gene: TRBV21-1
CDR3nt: TGTGCCAGCAGCAATTGGAGGGCAAACACCATATATTTT
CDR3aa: CASSNWRANTIYF

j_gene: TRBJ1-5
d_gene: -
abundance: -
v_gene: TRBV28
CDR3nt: TGTGCCAGCAGTTTACGTAGGGGACAGCCCCAGCATTTT
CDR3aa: CASSLRRGQPQHF

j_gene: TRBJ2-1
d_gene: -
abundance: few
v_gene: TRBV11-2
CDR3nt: TGTGCCAGCAGCCCCCCAGGGGGAGGAAATTGGGGGTTCTTC
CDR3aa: CASSPPGGGNWGFF

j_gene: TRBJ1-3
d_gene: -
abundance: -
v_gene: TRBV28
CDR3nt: TGTGCCAGCACCTTGGACAGAGCCTCTGGAAACACCATATATTTT
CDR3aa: CASTLDRASGNTIYF

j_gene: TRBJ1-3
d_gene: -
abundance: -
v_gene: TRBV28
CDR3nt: TGTGCCAGCAAGGCTGACAGCTCTGGAAACACCATATATTTT
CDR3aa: CASKADSSGNTIYF

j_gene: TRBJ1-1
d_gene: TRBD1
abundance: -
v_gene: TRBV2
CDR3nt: TGTGCCAGCAGGGGGGACAGGTCTACGAACACTGAAGCTTTCTTT
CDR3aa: CASRGDRSTNTEAFF

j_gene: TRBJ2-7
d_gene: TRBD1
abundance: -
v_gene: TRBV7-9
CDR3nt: TGTGCCAGCAGCTTGGGACAGGGAATTCACGAGCAGTACTTC
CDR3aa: CASSLGQGIHEQYF

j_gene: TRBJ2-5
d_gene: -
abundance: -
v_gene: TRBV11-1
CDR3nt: TGTGCCAGCAGCTTTGGCTACCAAGAGACCCAGTACTTC
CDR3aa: CASSFGYQETQYF

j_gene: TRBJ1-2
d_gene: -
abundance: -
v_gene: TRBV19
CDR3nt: TGTGCCAGTAGTCCCCGGGCAGGGGAAGGCTACACCTTC
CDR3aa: CASSPRAGEGYTF

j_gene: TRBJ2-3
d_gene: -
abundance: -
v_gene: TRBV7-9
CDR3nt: TGTGCCAGCAGCTGGCAGACTTATACGCAGTATTTT
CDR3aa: CASSWQTYTQYF

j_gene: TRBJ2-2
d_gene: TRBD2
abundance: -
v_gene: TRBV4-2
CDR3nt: TGTGCCAGCAGCCAAGAAACCCCCGGGGGGGGGCATACCGGGGAGCTGTTTTTT
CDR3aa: CASSQETPGGGHTGELFF

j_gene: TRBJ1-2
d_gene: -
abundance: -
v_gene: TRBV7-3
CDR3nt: TGTGCCAGCAGCCCCGATCTAAGGGCGGGTTATGGCTACACCTTC
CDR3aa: CASSPDLRAGYGYTF